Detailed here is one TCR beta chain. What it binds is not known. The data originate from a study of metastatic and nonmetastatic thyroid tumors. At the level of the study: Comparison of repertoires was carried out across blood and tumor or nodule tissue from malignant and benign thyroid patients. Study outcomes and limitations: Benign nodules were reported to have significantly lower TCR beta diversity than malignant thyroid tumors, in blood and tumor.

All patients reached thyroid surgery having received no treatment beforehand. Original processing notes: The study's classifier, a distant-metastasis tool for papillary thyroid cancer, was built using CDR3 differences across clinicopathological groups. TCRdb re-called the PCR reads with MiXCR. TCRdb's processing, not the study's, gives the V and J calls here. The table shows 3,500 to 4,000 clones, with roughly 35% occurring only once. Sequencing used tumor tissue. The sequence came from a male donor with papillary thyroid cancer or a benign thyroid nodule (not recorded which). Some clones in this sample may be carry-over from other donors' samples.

CDR3 sequence: CSAREGASNEKLFF. CDR3 nucleotides: TGCAGTGCTAGAGAGGGGGCTTCTAATGAAAAACTGTTTTTT. The chain joins TRBV20-1 to TRBJ1-4; D possibly corresponds to TRBD1 (6 bases). CDR3 size: 14 residues. From germline, CDR1 is DFQATT and CDR2 SNEGSKA (reference sequence). Trimming removed 0 bases from V and 3 bases from J, with 8 bases in between.